The rows below give T cell receptor beta chains drawn from one sample of a study of T cell repertoires in cytomegalovirus infection. Via MiXCR, TCRdb re-called the reads, giving one row per CDR3 protein. The data hold 600,000 to 700,000 distinct CDR3 sequences, with roughly 33% observed a single time. Their antigen targets remain unknown. Sequenced here: cultured PBMCs, sampled from culture after CMV antigen stimulation. The receptors derive from a human donor in good health (CMV status not recorded). Some clones in this sample may be carry-over from other donors' samples. The CDR3 runs from the conserved cysteine through the conserved F or W. The order of the fields is D gene, J gene, clone size, V gene, CDR3 length, CDR3 protein, CDR3 DNA. A D gene is named only where the DNA matches it firmly. Rows give clone size only sometimes, using once, few, many, or a class for an expanded clone.

>NA|TRBJ2-5|NA|TRBV4-2|17
CASSQVLDGRYQETQYF
TGTGCCAGCAGCCAAGTACTTGACGGTAGATACCAAGAGACCCAGTACTTC
>TRBD2|TRBJ2-7|few|TRBV6-2/TRBV6-3|16
CASSYRHSGTLYEQYF
TGTGCCAGCAGTTACCGACATAGCGGGACTTTATACGAGCAGTACTTC
>TRBD1|TRBJ2-7|few|TRBV28|14
CASRRDRVSYEQYF
TGTGCCAGCAGACGTGACAGGGTTTCCTACGAGCAGTACTTC
>NA|TRBJ1-2|NA|TRBV20-1|12
CSARWRDYGYTF
TGCAGTGCTAGATGGCGGGACTATGGCTACACCTTC
>NA|TRBJ2-5|NA|TRBV28|12
CASSYDRDVQYF
TGTGCCAGCAGTTATGACCGGGACGTCCAGTACTTC
>NA|TRBJ2-7|NA|TRBV7-2|16
CASSLIGGGTRAVPHF
TGTGCCAGCAGCCTAATAGGTGGGGGTACTAGGGCCGTCCCGCACTTC
>NA|TRBJ2-1|NA|TRBV5-4|15
CASSQRTVSYNEQFF
TGTGCCAGCAGCCAACGGACGGTCTCCTACAATGAGCAGTTCTTC
>NA|TRBJ2-3|many|TRBV7-8|20
CASSLPHGGPSQGGTDTQYF
TGTGCCAGCAGCTTACCGCACGGGGGGCCGAGCCAGGGAGGCACAGATACGCAGTATTTT
>NA|TRBJ1-6|NA|TRBV4-3|17
CASSQDMGSSYNSPLHF
TGCGCCAGCAGCCAAGATATGGGGAGCTCCTATAATTCACCCCTCCACTTT
>TRBD2|TRBJ2-1|few|TRBV20-1|13
CSARDLGLLVQFF
TGCAGTGCTAGAGATCTGGGACTATTAGTGCAGTTCTTC
>NA|TRBJ2-2|NA|TRBV6-6|15
CASSYVQGNTGELFF
TGTGCCAGCAGTTACGTGCAGGGCAACACCGGGGAGCTGTTTTTT
>TRBD1|TRBJ2-3|NA|TRBV5-6|18
CASRQQGARGFSTDTQYF
TGTGCCAGCAGGCAACAGGGGGCGCGGGGCTTTAGCACAGATACGCAGTATTTT
>NA|TRBJ1-2|NA|TRBV6-5|13
CASSYSAGDGYTF
TGTGCCAGCAGTTACTCGGCAGGGGACGGCTACACCTTC
>TRBD1|TRBJ2-7|NA|TRBV11-2|13
CASSLYRGYEQYF
TGTGCCAGCAGCTTATACAGGGGATACGAGCAGTACTTC
>NA|TRBJ2-3|NA|TRBV20-1|14
CSARDRTDPATQYF
TGCAGTGCTAGAGATCGGACCGATCCAGCTACGCAGTATTTT
>TRBD2|TRBJ2-1|NA|TRBV20-1|15
CSARDFSGGAREQFF
TGCAGTGCTAGAGATTTCAGCGGGGGGGCCAGGGAGCAGTTCTTC
>NA|TRBJ2-1|NA|TRBV6-1|14
CASSWGPEGNEQFF
TGTGCCAGCAGCTGGGGACCCGAGGGTAATGAGCAGTTCTTC
>TRBD2|TRBJ2-7|NA|TRBV20-1|15
CSARPPGGGWVEQYF
TGCAGTGCTAGACCCCCCGGGGGGGGGTGGGTGGAGCAGTACTTC
>NA|TRBJ1-6|few|TRBV11-1|13
CASSFSSDSPLHF
TGTGCCAGCAGCTTTTCCAGCGATTCACCCCTCCACTTT
>NA|TRBJ2-3|NA|TRBV10-3|15
CAISESSYSTDTQYF
TGTGCCATCAGTGAGTCATCATATAGCACAGATACGCAGTATTTT
>NA|TRBJ2-2|once|TRBV4-1|18
CASSQEAIQNNWAGELFF
TGCGCCAGCAGCCAAGAGGCCATCCAAAACAATTGGGCCGGGGAGCTGTTTTTT
>NA|TRBJ1-3|NA|TRBV19|16
CASSIIHRTSGNTIYF
TGTGCCAGTAGTATAATCCACAGAACCTCTGGAAACACCATATATTTT
>TRBD1|TRBJ1-1|many|TRBV7-8|12
CASSSQGAEAFF
TGTGCCAGCAGCTCGCAGGGGGCTGAAGCTTTCTTT
>TRBD2|TRBJ2-1|few|TRBV6-5|17
CASSYSSGRLSYNEQFF
TGTGCCAGCAGTTACTCTAGCGGGAGATTGTCCTACAATGAGCAGTTCTTC
>NA|TRBJ1-1|NA|TRBV24-1|11
CATPTYTEAFF
TGTGCCACCCCCACCTACACTGAAGCTTTCTTT
>NA|TRBJ1-1|many|TRBV7-6|14
CASSLAELSSEAFF
TGTGCCAGCAGCTTAGCAGAATTGAGTTCTGAAGCTTTCTTT
>NA|TRBJ2-2|NA|TRBV28|11
CASSLQGELFF
TGTGCCAGCAGTTTGCAGGGGGAGCTGTTTTTT
>NA|TRBJ1-5|NA|TRBV20-1|13
CSAVGVFNQPQHF
TGCAGTGCTGTTGGAGTTTTCAATCAGCCCCAGCATTTT
>TRBD2|TRBJ2-7|many|TRBV7-8|13
CASSPNRGGEQYF
TGTGCCAGCAGCCCAAACCGGGGGGGCGAGCAGTACTTC
>NA|TRBJ2-7|NA|TRBV28|12
CASSSRYYEQYF
TGTGCCAGCAGCTCCAGGTACTACGAGCAGTACTTC
>TRBD2|TRBJ2-5|few|TRBV19|19
CASSLSAGLAGETSETQYF
TGTGCCAGTAGTCTCTCGGCGGGACTAGCGGGAGAAACGTCAGAGACCCAGTACTTC